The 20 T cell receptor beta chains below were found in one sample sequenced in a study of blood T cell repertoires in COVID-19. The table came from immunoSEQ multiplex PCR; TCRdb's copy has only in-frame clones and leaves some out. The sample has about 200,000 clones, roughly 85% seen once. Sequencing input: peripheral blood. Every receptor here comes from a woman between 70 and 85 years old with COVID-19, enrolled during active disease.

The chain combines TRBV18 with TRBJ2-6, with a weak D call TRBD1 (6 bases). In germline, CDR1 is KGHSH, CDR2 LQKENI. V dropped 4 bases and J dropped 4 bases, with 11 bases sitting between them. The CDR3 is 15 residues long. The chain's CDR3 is CASSRTGLGANVLTF. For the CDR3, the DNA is TGTGCCAGCTCACGAACAGGGCTCGGGGCCAACGTCCTGACTTTC.

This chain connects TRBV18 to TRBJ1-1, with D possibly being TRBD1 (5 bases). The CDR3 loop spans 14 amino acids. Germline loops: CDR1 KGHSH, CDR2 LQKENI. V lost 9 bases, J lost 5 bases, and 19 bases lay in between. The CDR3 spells CASVSWGTGTEAFF. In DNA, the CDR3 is TGTGCCAGTGTCTCTTGGGGGACTGGGACTGAAGCTTTCTTT.

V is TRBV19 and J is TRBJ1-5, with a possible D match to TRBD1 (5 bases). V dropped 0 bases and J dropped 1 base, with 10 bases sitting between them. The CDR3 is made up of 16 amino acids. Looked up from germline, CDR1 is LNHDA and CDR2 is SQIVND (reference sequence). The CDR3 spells CASSIERQGSNQPQHF. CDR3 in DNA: TGTGCCAGTAGTATAGAGAGGCAGGGAAGCAATCAGCCCCAGCATTTT.

The DNA of the CDR3 is TGTGCCAGCAGTTTAATTGGGCAAAGCGAGCAGTACTTC. Its translation is CASSLIGQSEQYF. The chain links TRBV28 to TRBJ2-7; D remains unclear. The CDR3 extends over 13 amino acids. Trimming took off 2 bases at V and 6 bases at J, with 11 bases between the two ends. In germline, CDR1 is MDHEN, CDR2 SYDVKM.

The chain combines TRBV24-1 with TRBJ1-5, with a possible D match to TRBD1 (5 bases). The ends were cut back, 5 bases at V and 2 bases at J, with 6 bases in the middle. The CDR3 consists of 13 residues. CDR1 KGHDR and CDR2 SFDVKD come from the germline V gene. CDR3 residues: CATSAGGNQPQHF. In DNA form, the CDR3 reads TGTGCCACCAGTGCGGGGGGCAATCAGCCCCAGCATTTT.

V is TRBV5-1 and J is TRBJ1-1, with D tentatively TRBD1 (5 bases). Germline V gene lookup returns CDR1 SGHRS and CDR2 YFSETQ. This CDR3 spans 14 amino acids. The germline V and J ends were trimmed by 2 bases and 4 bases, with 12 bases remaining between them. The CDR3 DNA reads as TGCGCCAGCAGCTTTTTGGGGGAGGGCACTGAAGCTTTCTTT. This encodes CASSFLGEGTEAFF.

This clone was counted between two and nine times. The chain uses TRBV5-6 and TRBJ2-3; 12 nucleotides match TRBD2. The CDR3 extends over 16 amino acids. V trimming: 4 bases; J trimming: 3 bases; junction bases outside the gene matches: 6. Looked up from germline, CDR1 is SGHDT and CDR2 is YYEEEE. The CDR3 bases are TGTGCCAGCAGCATTCGACTAGCGGGAGTGACAGATACGCAGTATTTT. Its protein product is CASSIRLAGVTDTQYF.

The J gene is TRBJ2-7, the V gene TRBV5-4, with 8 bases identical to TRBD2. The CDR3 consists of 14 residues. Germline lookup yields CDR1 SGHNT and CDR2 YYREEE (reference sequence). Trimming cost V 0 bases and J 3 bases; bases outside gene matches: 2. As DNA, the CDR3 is TGTGCCAGCAGCTTGGTACGGGGGGGCTACGAGCAGTACTTC. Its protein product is CASSLVRGGYEQYF.

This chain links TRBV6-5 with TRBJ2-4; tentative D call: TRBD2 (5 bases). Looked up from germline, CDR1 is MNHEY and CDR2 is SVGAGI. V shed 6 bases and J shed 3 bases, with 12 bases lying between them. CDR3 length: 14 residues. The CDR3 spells CASRLGVNKNIQYF. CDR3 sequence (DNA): TGTGCCAGCAGACTGGGAGTCAACAAAAACATTCAGTACTTC.

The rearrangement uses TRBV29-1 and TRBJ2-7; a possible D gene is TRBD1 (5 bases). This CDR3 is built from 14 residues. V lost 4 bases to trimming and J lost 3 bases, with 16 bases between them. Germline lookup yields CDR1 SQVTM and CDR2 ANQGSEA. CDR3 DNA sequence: TGCAGCGTTGTGTTCGTGGGCAGGGTCTACGAGCAGTACTTC. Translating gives CSVVFVGRVYEQYF.

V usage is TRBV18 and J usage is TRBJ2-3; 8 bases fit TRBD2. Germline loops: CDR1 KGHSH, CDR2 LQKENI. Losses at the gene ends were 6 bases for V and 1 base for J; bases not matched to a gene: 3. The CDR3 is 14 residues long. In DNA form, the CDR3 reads TGTGCCAGCTCGCCGGGACTAGGCACAGATACGCAGTATTTT. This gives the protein CASSPGLGTDTQYF.

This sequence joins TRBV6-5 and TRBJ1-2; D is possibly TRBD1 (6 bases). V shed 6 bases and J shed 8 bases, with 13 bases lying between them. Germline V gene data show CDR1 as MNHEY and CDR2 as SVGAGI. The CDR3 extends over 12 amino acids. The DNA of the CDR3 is TGTGCCAGCAGAGGAACAGGGACGGGCTACACCTTC. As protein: CASRGTGTGYTF.

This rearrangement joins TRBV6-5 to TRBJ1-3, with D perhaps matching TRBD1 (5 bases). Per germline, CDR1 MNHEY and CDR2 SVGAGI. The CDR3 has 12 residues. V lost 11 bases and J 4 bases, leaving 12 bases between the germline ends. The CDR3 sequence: CAAQGAGNTIYF. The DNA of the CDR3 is TGTGCCGCGCAGGGCGCGGGAAACACCATATATTTT.

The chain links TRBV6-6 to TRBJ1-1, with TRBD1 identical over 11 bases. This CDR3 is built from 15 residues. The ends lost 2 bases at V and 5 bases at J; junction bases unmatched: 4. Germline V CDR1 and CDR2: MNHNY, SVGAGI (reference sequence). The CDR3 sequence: CASSYPGQGATEAFF. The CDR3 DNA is TGTGCCAGCAGTTACCCCGGACAGGGGGCGACTGAAGCTTTCTTT.

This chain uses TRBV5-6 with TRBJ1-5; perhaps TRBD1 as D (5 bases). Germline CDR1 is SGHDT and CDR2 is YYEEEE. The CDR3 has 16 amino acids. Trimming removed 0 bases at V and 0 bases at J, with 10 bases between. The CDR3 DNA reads TGTGCCAGCAGCTTGGCAGGGCAGGTTAGCAATCAGCCCCAGCATTTT. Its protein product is CASSLAGQVSNQPQHF.

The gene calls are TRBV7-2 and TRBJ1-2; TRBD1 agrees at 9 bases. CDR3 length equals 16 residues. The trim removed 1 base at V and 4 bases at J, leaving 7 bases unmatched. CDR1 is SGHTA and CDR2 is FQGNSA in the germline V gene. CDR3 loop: CASSLGPTGGGYGYTF. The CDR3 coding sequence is TGTGCCAGCAGCTTAGGGCCCACAGGGGGCGGCTATGGCTACACCTTC.

The DNA of the CDR3 is TGTGCCAGCAGCGCCGGGGGGGCTAATGAAAAACTGTTTTTT. Residues: CASSAGGANEKLFF. This chain joins TRBV9 and TRBJ1-4; a weak D match, TRBD1 (5 bases). The CDR3 is made up of 14 amino acids. CDR1 SGDLS and CDR2 YYNGEE come from the germline V gene. With 3 bases removed from V and 3 bases from J, the gap between germline ends came to 9 bases.

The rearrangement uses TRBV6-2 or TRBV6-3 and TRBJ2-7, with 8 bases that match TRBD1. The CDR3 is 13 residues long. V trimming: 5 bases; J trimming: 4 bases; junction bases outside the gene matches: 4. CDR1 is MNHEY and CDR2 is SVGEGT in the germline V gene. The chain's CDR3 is CASSVHRGYEQYF. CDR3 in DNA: TGTGCCAGCAGTGTCCACAGGGGGTACGAGCAGTACTTC.

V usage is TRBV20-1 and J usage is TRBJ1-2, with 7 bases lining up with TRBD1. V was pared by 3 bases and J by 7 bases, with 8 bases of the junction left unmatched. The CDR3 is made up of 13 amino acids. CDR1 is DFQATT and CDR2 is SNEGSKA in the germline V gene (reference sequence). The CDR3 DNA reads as TGCAGTGCTAGTGAAGGGGGCGAGGTTGGCTACACCTTC. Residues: CSASEGGEVGYTF.

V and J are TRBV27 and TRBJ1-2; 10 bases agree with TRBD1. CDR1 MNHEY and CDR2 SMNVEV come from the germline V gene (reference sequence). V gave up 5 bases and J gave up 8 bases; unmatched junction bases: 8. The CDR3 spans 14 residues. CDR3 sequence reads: CASSLLPGQGGYTF. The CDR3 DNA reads TGTGCCAGCAGTCTTCTTCCGGGACAGGGGGGCTACACCTTC.